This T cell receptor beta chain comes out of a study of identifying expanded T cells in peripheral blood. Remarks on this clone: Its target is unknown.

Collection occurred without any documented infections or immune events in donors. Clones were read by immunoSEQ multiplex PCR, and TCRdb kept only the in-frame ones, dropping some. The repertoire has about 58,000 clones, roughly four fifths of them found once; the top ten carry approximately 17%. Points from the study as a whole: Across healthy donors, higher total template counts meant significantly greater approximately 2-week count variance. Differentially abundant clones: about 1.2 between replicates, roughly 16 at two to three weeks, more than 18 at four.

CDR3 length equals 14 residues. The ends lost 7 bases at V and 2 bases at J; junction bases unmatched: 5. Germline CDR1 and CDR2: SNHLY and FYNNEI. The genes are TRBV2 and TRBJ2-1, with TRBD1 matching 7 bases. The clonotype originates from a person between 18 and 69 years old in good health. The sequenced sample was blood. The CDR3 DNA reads TGTGCCAGCAATCTGGACAGGACCTACAATGAGCAGTTCTTC. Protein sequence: CASNLDRTYNEQFF.